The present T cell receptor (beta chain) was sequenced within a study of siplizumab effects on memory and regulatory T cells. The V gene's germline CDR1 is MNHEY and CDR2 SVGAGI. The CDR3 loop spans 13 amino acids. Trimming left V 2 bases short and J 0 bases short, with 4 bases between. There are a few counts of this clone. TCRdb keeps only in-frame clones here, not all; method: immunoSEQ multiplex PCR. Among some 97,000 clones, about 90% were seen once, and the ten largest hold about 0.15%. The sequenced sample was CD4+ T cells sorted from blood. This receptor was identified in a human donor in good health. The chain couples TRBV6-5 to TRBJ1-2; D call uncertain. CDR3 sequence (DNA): TGTGCCAGCAGTTACAGGCCTAACTATGGCTACACCTTC. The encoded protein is CASSYRPNYGYTF.